The rows below give T cell receptor beta chains drawn from one sample of a study of tumor-infiltrating lymphocytes in oesophageal squamous cell carcinoma. MiXCR, run by TCRdb on the PCR reads, gives a single entry per CDR3 protein. Among 3,500 or so distinct CDR3 sequences listed, over 15% were seen once. The sequenced material came from esophageal tumor tissue. The receptors shown here come from a male donor with esophageal squamous cell carcinoma. CDR3s include the opening cysteine and the closing phenylalanine or tryptophan. The order of the fields is CDR3 DNA, CDR3 protein, clone size, V gene, J gene, D gene. A D gene is named only where the DNA matches it firmly. The size field is filled for only some rows; it gives once, few, many or a size class.

cdr3_nt: TGTGCCAGCAGCACGTGGGAGGCCCCCGGGGAGCTGTTTTTT
cdr3_aa: CASSTWEAPGELFF
clone_size: medium-sized
v_call: TRBV7-9
j_call: TRBJ2-2
d_call: NA

cdr3_nt: TGTGCCAGCAGAGACAGAGCCTATAGCAATCAGCCCCAGCATTTT
cdr3_aa: CASRDRAYSNQPQHF
clone_size: few
v_call: TRBV6-4
j_call: TRBJ1-5
d_call: NA

cdr3_nt: TGCGCCAGCAACCGCCAGGACTACAATGAGCAGTTCTTC
cdr3_aa: CASNRQDYNEQFF
clone_size: medium-sized
v_call: TRBV10-2
j_call: TRBJ2-1
d_call: NA

cdr3_nt: TGTGCCAGCAGTTACTGGTCCCGGGACAGGGAAAATGAGCAGTTCTTC
cdr3_aa: CASSYWSRDRENEQFF
clone_size: medium-sized
v_call: TRBV6-6
j_call: TRBJ2-1
d_call: TRBD1

cdr3_nt: TGTGCCAGCAGCTTGGGACAGGGGACCGGGGAGCTGTATTTT
cdr3_aa: CASSLGQGTGELYF
clone_size: NA
v_call: TRBV7-9
j_call: TRBJ2-5
d_call: TRBD1

cdr3_nt: TGTGCCAGCAGTGATGGGTACGAGCAGTACTTC
cdr3_aa: CASSDGYEQYF
clone_size: medium-sized
v_call: TRBV6-1
j_call: TRBJ2-7
d_call: NA

cdr3_nt: TGTGCCAGCAAAGGGCAGGGCACCGGGGAGCTGTTTTTT
cdr3_aa: CASKGQGTGELFF
clone_size: many
v_call: TRBV2
j_call: TRBJ2-2
d_call: NA

cdr3_nt: TGTGCCAGCAGTGAAGTAAGGGGTTGGAAGAAGACCCAGTACTTC
cdr3_aa: CASSEVRGWKKTQYF
clone_size: many
v_call: TRBV2
j_call: TRBJ2-5
d_call: NA

cdr3_nt: TGTGCCAGCAGCGCTCTAGACAGGGGCGGAAACACCATATATTTT
cdr3_aa: CASSALDRGGNTIYF
clone_size: many
v_call: TRBV11-2
j_call: TRBJ1-3
d_call: TRBD1

cdr3_nt: TGTGCCAGCAGTTTCCGGGCCCCGCCTAGCACAGATACGCAGTATTTT
cdr3_aa: CASSFRAPPSTDTQYF
clone_size: medium-sized
v_call: TRBV6-1
j_call: TRBJ2-3
d_call: NA

cdr3_nt: TGCGCCAGCAGCGCCGCCGGGACAGACTACGAGCAGTACTTC
cdr3_aa: CASSAAGTDYEQYF
clone_size: many
v_call: TRBV5-1
j_call: TRBJ2-7
d_call: TRBD1

cdr3_nt: TGCAGTGCTAGGCCAGGGTCAGCCTATGGCTACACCTTC
cdr3_aa: CSARPGSAYGYTF
clone_size: many
v_call: TRBV20-1
j_call: TRBJ1-2
d_call: NA

cdr3_nt: TGTGCCAGCAGTGACTGCAGGGAGTACGAGCAGTACTTC
cdr3_aa: CASSDCREYEQYF
clone_size: medium-sized
v_call: TRBV6-4
j_call: TRBJ2-7
d_call: NA

cdr3_nt: TGTGCCAGCTCACCACCCGGGGCCAACACAGATACGCAGTATTTT
cdr3_aa: CASSPPGANTDTQYF
clone_size: many
v_call: TRBV18
j_call: TRBJ2-3
d_call: NA

cdr3_nt: TGCAGCGTTGGGACTGGGGAGACCCAGTACTTC
cdr3_aa: CSVGTGETQYF
clone_size: many
v_call: TRBV29-1
j_call: TRBJ2-5
d_call: NA

cdr3_nt: TGTGCCAGCAGACGCGGGACAGAGAGCTCCTACGAGCAGTACTTC
cdr3_aa: CASRRGTESSYEQYF
clone_size: many
v_call: TRBV27
j_call: TRBJ2-7
d_call: NA

cdr3_nt: TGTGCCAGAAAACAAGGCTACGAGCAGTACTTC
cdr3_aa: CARKQGYEQYF
clone_size: many
v_call: TRBV5-3
j_call: TRBJ2-7
d_call: NA

cdr3_nt: TGTGCCAGCATGAGGGGGAGTTCTGGAAACACCATATATTTT
cdr3_aa: CASMRGSSGNTIYF
clone_size: medium-sized
v_call: TRBV7-9
j_call: TRBJ1-3
d_call: NA

cdr3_nt: TGTGCTAGCAGCTTGGGGGTCCCGGGGCCAGATACGCAGTATTTT
cdr3_aa: CASSLGVPGPDTQYF
clone_size: medium-sized
v_call: TRBV7-7
j_call: TRBJ2-3
d_call: NA

cdr3_nt: TGTGCCAGCAGCTTGGGTCAGAGCCTCACCGGGGAGCTGTTTTTT
cdr3_aa: CASSLGQSLTGELFF
clone_size: NA
v_call: TRBV5-4
j_call: TRBJ2-2
d_call: NA

cdr3_nt: TGCAGTGCTATACAGGGTACGGACACTGAAGCTTTCTTT
cdr3_aa: CSAIQGTDTEAFF
clone_size: few
v_call: TRBV20-1
j_call: TRBJ1-1
d_call: NA

cdr3_nt: TGTGCCAGCAGCCAGGGACAGGGGGGTGCCCAGCATTTT
cdr3_aa: CASSQGQGGAQHF
clone_size: many
v_call: TRBV11-2
j_call: TRBJ1-5
d_call: TRBD1

cdr3_nt: TGTGCCAGCAGCAGGGTGATTATTAGTGGCAATCAGCCCCAGCATTTT
cdr3_aa: CASSRVIISGNQPQHF
clone_size: medium-sized
v_call: TRBV28
j_call: TRBJ1-5
d_call: NA

cdr3_nt: TGTGCCAGCAGTTTATCGGGACTAGCGGGGGCGGTAACGTACCAAGAGACCCAGTACTTC
cdr3_aa: CASSLSGLAGAVTYQETQYF
clone_size: medium-sized
v_call: TRBV27
j_call: TRBJ2-5
d_call: TRBD2

cdr3_nt: TGTGCCAGCAGCCGGACAGGGGGAAGTGGCTACACCTTC
cdr3_aa: CASSRTGGSGYTF
clone_size: many
v_call: TRBV14
j_call: TRBJ1-2
d_call: TRBD1

cdr3_nt: TGTGCCAGCAGCTTGGACTCTGGGGCCAACGTCCTGACTTTC
cdr3_aa: CASSLDSGANVLTF
clone_size: many
v_call: TRBV5-8
j_call: TRBJ2-6
d_call: NA

cdr3_nt: TGTGCCATCAGGGACCTCGGGGTTGGGGCCAACGTCCTGACTTTC
cdr3_aa: CAIRDLGVGANVLTF
clone_size: many
v_call: TRBV10-3
j_call: TRBJ2-6
d_call: NA

cdr3_nt: TGCGCCAGCACCCAGATTAGCGGGGCTCAAGAGACCCAGTACTTC
cdr3_aa: CASTQISGAQETQYF
clone_size: many
v_call: TRBV5-1
j_call: TRBJ2-5
d_call: TRBD2

cdr3_nt: TGTGCCAGCTCACCACCCGCCAGGGGTTACGAGCAGTACTTC
cdr3_aa: CASSPPARGYEQYF
clone_size: NA
v_call: TRBV18
j_call: TRBJ2-7
d_call: NA

cdr3_nt: TGTGCCAGGAGCGGCCTAGCTACCAGACAAAACATTAAATACTTC
cdr3_aa: CARSGLATRQNIKYF
clone_size: NA
v_call: TRBV7-2
j_call: TRBJ2-4
d_call: NA

cdr3_nt: TGTGCCAGCAGCTTACCACGTGAACAAGAGACCCAGTTCTTC
cdr3_aa: CASSLPREQETQFF
clone_size: NA
v_call: TRBV5-4
j_call: TRBJ2-1
d_call: NA

cdr3_nt: TGTGCCAGCAGCAGGACTAGCGGGGCCCGACAAGAGACCCAGTACTTC
cdr3_aa: CASSRTSGARQETQYF
clone_size: medium-sized
v_call: TRBV6-1
j_call: TRBJ2-5
d_call: TRBD2

cdr3_nt: TGTGCCAGCAGTTTGTCCGGGGATGGCTACACCTTC
cdr3_aa: CASSLSGDGYTF
clone_size: many
v_call: TRBV6-8
j_call: TRBJ1-2
d_call: NA

cdr3_nt: TGTGCCAGCAGCACTCCCGGGACAGGGATTCGGGACGAGCAGTACTTC
cdr3_aa: CASSTPGTGIRDEQYF
clone_size: many
v_call: TRBV5-6
j_call: TRBJ2-7
d_call: TRBD1

cdr3_nt: TGTGCCAGCAGTGTGCGCATGACAGGGGGCGAGGGAAACATTCAGTACTTC
cdr3_aa: CASSVRMTGGEGNIQYF
clone_size: large
v_call: TRBV6-1
j_call: TRBJ2-4
d_call: TRBD1

cdr3_nt: TGTGCCAGCAGTGAAGCGCTAGGTGTCTATGGCTACACCTTC
cdr3_aa: CASSEALGVYGYTF
clone_size: medium-sized
v_call: TRBV6-1
j_call: TRBJ1-2
d_call: NA

cdr3_nt: TGTGCCAGCAGCGTAGCTCTCGGTTGGCTCTTCTTT
cdr3_aa: CASSVALGWLFF
clone_size: many
v_call: TRBV9
j_call: TRBJ1-1
d_call: NA

cdr3_nt: TGTGCCAGCTCAACGACAGCAACCGGGGAGCTGTTTTTT
cdr3_aa: CASSTTATGELFF
clone_size: NA
v_call: TRBV9
j_call: TRBJ2-2
d_call: NA

cdr3_nt: TGTGCCAGCAGCGTTCAGGGGCCACCAGAATTCTTC
cdr3_aa: CASSVQGPPEFF
clone_size: few
v_call: TRBV2
j_call: TRBJ2-1
d_call: NA

cdr3_nt: TGTGCCAGTAGCATCCTGAGGAACAGGGCGAACACCGGGGAGCTGTTTTTT
cdr3_aa: CASSILRNRANTGELFF
clone_size: NA
v_call: TRBV19
j_call: TRBJ2-2
d_call: NA

cdr3_nt: TGTGCCAGCAGGGCCACTAGCGGGGGTACAGATACGCAGTATTTT
cdr3_aa: CASRATSGGTDTQYF
clone_size: many
v_call: TRBV6-1
j_call: TRBJ2-3
d_call: TRBD2

cdr3_nt: TGCAGTGCTAGAAGAGTAGAGACCCAGTACTTC
cdr3_aa: CSARRVETQYF
clone_size: NA
v_call: TRBV20-1
j_call: TRBJ2-5
d_call: NA

cdr3_nt: TGTGCCAGCAGTTCCCTCTCAATAGGGACTCGGGAGACCCAGTACTTC
cdr3_aa: CASSSLSIGTRETQYF
clone_size: large
v_call: TRBV7-8
j_call: TRBJ2-5
d_call: NA

cdr3_nt: TGTGCCAGTAGTATAGTGACAGGGATGGTCGCTTTCTTT
cdr3_aa: CASSIVTGMVAFF
clone_size: many
v_call: TRBV19
j_call: TRBJ1-1
d_call: TRBD1

cdr3_nt: TGTGCCAGTAGTATTGACACAGGCAAACACCAAGAGACCCAGTACTTC
cdr3_aa: CASSIDTGKHQETQYF
clone_size: many
v_call: TRBV19
j_call: TRBJ2-5
d_call: NA

cdr3_nt: TGTGCCAGCAGCGGACAGGGGAACACCGGGGAGCTGTTTTTT
cdr3_aa: CASSGQGNTGELFF
clone_size: many
v_call: TRBV6-4
j_call: TRBJ2-2
d_call: TRBD1

cdr3_nt: TGTGCCAGCAGTCTACTTGGGGGGGGAGAAAAACTGTTTTTT
cdr3_aa: CASSLLGGGEKLFF
clone_size: many
v_call: TRBV6-1
j_call: TRBJ1-4
d_call: NA

cdr3_nt: TGTGCCAGCAGTTACTCGGGGGACAGGGCTGGCTACACCTTC
cdr3_aa: CASSYSGDRAGYTF
clone_size: many
v_call: TRBV6-6
j_call: TRBJ1-2
d_call: TRBD1